These 26 T cell receptor beta chains were sequenced from one sample in a study of neurological immune-mediated disorders. In TCRdb, the 5' RACE reads were re-called with MiXCR into one record per CDR3 protein. The table has about 65,000 distinct CDR3 sequences, roughly 3.7% seen once. The sequencing input was PBMCs. These receptors were taken from a man in his fifties with multiple sclerosis.

This clonotype was recorded at least ten times. V usage is TRBV25-1 and J usage is TRBJ1-2; D gene ambiguous. CDR3 length equals 14 residues. The V gene's germline CDR1 is MGHDK and CDR2 SYGVNS. Deletions cut 3 bases from V and 2 bases from J, with 10 bases between. The CDR3 protein is CASSDFPSNYGYTF. CDR3 nucleotide sequence: TGTGCCAGCAGTGATTTCCCCTCAAACTATGGCTACACCTTC.

In its sample, this clonotype is medium-sized. The V call is TRBV28, the J call TRBJ2-7; TRBD1 or TRBD2 may be the D gene (7 bases each). Trimming left V 8 bases short and J 3 bases short, with 20 bases between. CDR1 and CDR2 (germline): MDHEN, SYDVKM. CDR3 length: 15 amino acids. CDR3 DNA sequence: TGTGCCAGCTCCAGGGGGGGAGGGTTCCTCTACGAGCAGTACTTC. Its translation: CASSRGGGFLYEQYF.

Many counts were recorded for this clonotype. A read error may produce the germline difference seen at one junction end. The chain uses TRBV20-1 and TRBJ2-1, with 7 bases identical to TRBD2. Germline CDR1 and CDR2: DFQATT and SNEGSKA (reference sequence). The CDR3 length is 17 residues. The DNA of the CDR3 is TGCAGTGCTTTGGGGGGGAGCGTCCCTTCAATTCACAATGAGCAGCTCTTC. Protein: CSALGGSVPSIHNEQLF.

J is TRBJ1-1 and V is TRBV25-1; perhaps TRBD1 as D (5 bases). The CDR3 runs to 15 residues. V was shortened by 1 base and J by 0 bases, with 9 bases between the two germline ends. CDR1 is MGHDK and CDR2 is SYGVNS in the germline V gene. The chain's CDR3 is CASSEWGTVNTEAFF. CDR3 DNA sequence: TGTGCCAGCAGTGAATGGGGCACCGTGAACACTGAAGCTTTCTTT.

This clonotype showed up many times. V and J are TRBV7-2 and TRBJ2-2; D unclear. CDR1 is SGHTA and CDR2 is FQGNSA in the germline V gene. The CDR3 loop spans 16 amino acids. The V and J ends lost 1 base and 6 bases respectively, with 15 bases between them. The CDR3 spells CASSLDAANPSGELFF. The DNA for the CDR3 is TGTGCCAGCAGCTTAGATGCGGCCAACCCCTCCGGGGAGCTGTTTTTT.

This clonotype came up many times. This rearrangement joins TRBV12-3 or TRBV12-4 to TRBJ2-5; unclear D gene. CDR3 length equals 13 residues. Trimming pared 3 bases from V and 5 bases from J, leaving 10 bases between. CDR3: CASSFGQAETQYF. The CDR3 bases are TGTGCCAGCAGTTTCGGCCAGGCGGAGACCCAGTACTTC.

Many counts were recorded for this clonotype. This chain uses TRBV12-3 or TRBV12-4 with TRBJ2-3; 9 bases fit TRBD2. Unmatched junction bases numbered 10, after V lost 4 bases and J lost 2 bases. The CDR3 sequence is 17 residues long. The DNA of the CDR3 is TGTGCCAGCAGTTCCCCCTGGCGGGGGGGCGACACAGATACGCAGTATTTT. Amino acid sequence: CASSSPWRGGDTDTQYF.

This clonotype was seen a handful of times. The chain recombines TRBV7-8 with TRBJ2-3; 9 bases map to TRBD1. J gave up 5 bases and V 8 bases, and 8 bases lay outside the gene matches. Per the germline V gene, CDR1 is SGHVS and CDR2 is FQNEAQ. The CDR3 has 14 residues. This chain's CDR3 is CASYNRGPQDTQYF. CDR3 coding DNA: TGTGCCAGCTATAACAGGGGGCCACAAGATACGCAGTATTTT.

This clonotype showed up many times. Written as DNA, the CDR3 is TGTGCCAGCTCACCACAAAAAAACACTGAAGCTTTCTTT. It encodes CASSPQKNTEAFF. V is TRBV18 and J is TRBJ1-1; D call uncertain. V was cut by 1 base and J by 2 bases, with 5 bases left in between. Per the germline V gene, CDR1 is KGHSH and CDR2 is LQKENI. The CDR3 is made up of 13 amino acids.

This clonotype was counted only a few times. The chain has TRBV4-1 and TRBJ2-5, with no clear D. The V gene lost 0 bases and the J gene lost 0 bases, with 14 bases spanning the gap. The CDR3 is made up of 17 amino acids. Germline V gives CDR1 MGHRA, CDR2 YSYEKL. DNA of the CDR3: TGCGCCAGCAGCCAAGAGTGGCTACAGATGTACCAAGAGACCCAGTACTTC. This encodes CASSQEWLQMYQETQYF.

This clonotype occurred many times. The chain is built from TRBV24-1 and TRBJ2-6; D might be TRBD1 (6 bases). Deletions cut 4 bases from V and 2 bases from J, with 11 bases between. Germline-derived CDR1 and CDR2 are KGHDR and SFDVKD. The CDR3 spans 16 residues. The CDR3 loop reads CATSEGARTGANVLTF. The CDR3 DNA reads TGTGCCACCAGTGAGGGGGCTAGAACTGGGGCCAACGTCCTGACTTTC.

This clonotype was observed many times. This chain links TRBV20-1 with TRBJ2-7, with D perhaps matching TRBD1 (5 bases). Germline V gene data show CDR1 as DFQATT and CDR2 as SNEGSKA (reference sequence). Between the trimmed V and J ends, which lost 0 bases and 2 bases, there was a span of 11 bases. The CDR3 covers 14 residues. In DNA form, the CDR3 reads TGCAGTGCTAGAGATCTAACGACAGCCTACGAGCAGTACGTC. This sequence encodes CSARDLTTAYEQYV.

This clonotype was counted at least ten times. J is TRBJ1-2 and V is TRBV14; D ambiguous. CDR3 length equals 13 residues. V was shortened by 3 bases and J by 2 bases, with 7 bases between the two germline ends. CDR1 and CDR2 from the germline V gene are SGHDN and FVKESK. Here the CDR3 DNA reads TGTGCCAGCAGCCAGGCGGGAAACTATGGCTACACCTTC. Translation gives CASSQAGNYGYTF.

This clonotype was recorded at least ten times. This rearrangement joins TRBV5-1 to TRBJ2-6; tentatively, D is TRBD1 (5 bases). CDR1 and CDR2 (germline): SGHRS, YFSETQ. V lost 1 base and J lost 0, with 11 bases in between. The CDR3 length is 17 residues. The CDR3 DNA follows: TGCGCCAGCAGCTTGATAGACAGCTCCTCTGGGGCCAACGTCCTGACTTTC. Its translation is CASSLIDSSSGANVLTF.

The chain recombines TRBV4-1 with TRBJ2-3; D is undetermined. Germline V gene data show CDR1 as MGHRA and CDR2 as YSYEKL. V gave up 0 bases and J gave up 3 bases, with 13 bases separating them. The CDR3 has 16 amino acids. The CDR3 here is CASSQDPAPSTDTQYF. CDR3 coding DNA: TGCGCCAGCAGCCAAGACCCCGCGCCCAGTACAGATACGCAGTATTTT.

This clonotype was counted many times. Its ends do not fully match the called genes, so a read error is possible. The chain couples TRBV20-1 to TRBJ2-7; 7 positions match TRBD2. Germline loops: CDR1 DFQATT, CDR2 SNEGSKA (reference sequence). The CDR3 runs to 14 residues. The CDR3 nucleotides read TGCAGTGCGGGGGTCCAGCGGGACTCCCACGAGCAGTACTTC. It is translated as CSAGVQRDSHEQYF.

This clonotype was observed at least ten times. The J gene is TRBJ1-2, the V gene TRBV4-2; the D gene is possibly TRBD1 (6 bases). V was pared by 0 bases and J by 4 bases, with 21 bases between. The CDR3 runs 18 residues. Germline CDR1 LGHNA, CDR2 YNFKEQ. CDR3 sequence (DNA): TGTGCCAGCAGCCAAGACCTTAGGGCGACAGGTGGTGCCTATGGCTACACCTTC. It specifies CASSQDLRATGGAYGYTF.

The sample holds many counts of this clonotype. This chain uses TRBV10-3 with TRBJ1-2, with D possibly TRBD1 on 5 matching bases. The germline gives CDR1 ENHRY, CDR2 SYGVKD. CDR3 length: 14 amino acids. V was pared by 8 bases and J by 1 base, with 14 bases between. The CDR3 region has the DNA TGTGCCATCGGGGGGGGAGGTTTTAACTATGGCTACACCTTC. Translated: CAIGGGGFNYGYTF.

In its sample, this clonotype was seen a few times. The rearrangement links TRBV20-1 to TRBJ2-2; a possible D gene is TRBD2 (6 bases). Germline assignment: CDR1 DFQATT and CDR2 SNEGSKA (reference sequence). V shed 2 bases and J shed 2 bases, with 12 bases lying between them. The CDR3 totals 15 residues. In DNA form, the CDR3 reads TGCAGTGCTAGACCCCGGGAGCACAACACCGGGGAGCTGTTTTTT. Amino acids: CSARPREHNTGELFF.

Only a few counts were recorded for this clonotype. A much larger clone lies one base from this, so it may be a read error. The CDR3 does not end in the conserved phenylalanine or tryptophan, so this is likely a read error. V is TRBV20-1 and J is TRBJ2-7, with D unclear. The CDR3 has 13 residues. V was cut by 3 bases and J by 3 bases, with 12 bases left in between. Germline lookup yields CDR1 DFQATT and CDR2 SNEGSKA (reference sequence). CDR3 DNA sequence: TGCAGTGCTAGCCAACAGATAGGCTACGAGCAGTACTGC. Its translation: CSASQQIGYEQYC.

This clonotype was observed many times. This chain uses TRBV5-1 with TRBJ1-6; a weak D match, TRBD1 (6 bases). This CDR3 has 19 residues. The germline V gene encodes CDR1 SGHRS and CDR2 YFSETQ. Trimming removed 4 bases at V and 7 bases at J, with 27 bases between. The DNA for the CDR3 is TGCGCCAGCAGCCCAACGGGGGCGGCGACCAAGTTACTAAATTCACCCCTCCACTTT. Translating it yields CASSPTGAATKLLNSPLHF.

This clonotype was seen many times. J is TRBJ2-3 and V is TRBV20-1; 10 bases are a match to TRBD1. Trimming at V came to 2 bases and at J to 5 bases, leaving 4 bases not matched to a gene. From germline, CDR1 is DFQATT and CDR2 SNEGSKA (reference sequence). There are 14 residues in the CDR3. In nucleotides, the CDR3 is TGCAGTGCTAGAAAGACAGGGGGCGTAGATACGCAGTATTTT. Translating it yields CSARKTGGVDTQYF.

This clonotype was picked up many times. This CDR3 reads CATSREQISNYGYTF. Written as DNA, the CDR3 is TGTGCCACCAGCAGAGAACAGATATCTAACTATGGCTACACCTTC. The V and J genes are TRBV15 and TRBJ1-2, with D unclear. The CDR3 loop spans 15 amino acids. The germline CDR1 and CDR2 sequences are LNHNV and YYDKDF (reference sequence). V was cut by 0 bases and J by 0 bases, with 8 bases left in between.

This clonotype came up many times. In DNA form, the CDR3 reads TGCAGTGCTAGAGAACGACGGGCGACCTACGAGCAGTACTTC. Protein sequence: CSARERRATYEQYF. The chain combines TRBV20-1 with TRBJ2-7; D gene uncertain. Germline assignment: CDR1 DFQATT and CDR2 SNEGSKA (reference sequence). The CDR3 runs to 14 residues. The ends were cut back, 0 bases at V and 2 bases at J, with 11 bases in the middle.

This clonotype was counted at least ten times. V is TRBV9 and J is TRBJ2-7; 8 bases agree with TRBD2. The germline V gene has CDR1 SGDLS and CDR2 YYNGEE. The CDR3 spans 14 residues. The J segment lost 3 bases and the V segment lost 4 bases, leaving 6 bases of the junction unmatched. CDR3 loop: CASSPGGRSYEQYF. CDR3 DNA sequence: TGTGCCAGCAGCCCGGGGGGGCGCAGCTACGAGCAGTACTTC.

This clonotype was seen repeatedly, ten times or more. This chain joins TRBV5-1 and TRBJ2-1, with a weak D call TRBD2 (5 bases). The ends were cut back, 7 bases at V and 7 bases at J, with 12 bases in the middle. This CDR3 is built from 12 residues. Germline assignment: CDR1 SGHRS and CDR2 YFSETQ. This chain's CDR3 is CASRRGENEQFF. In nucleotides, the CDR3 is TGCGCCAGCCGACGGGGTGAGAATGAGCAGTTCTTC.